This note documents a single T cell receptor (beta chain) sequence. The data were obtained in a study of cytomegalovirus exposure and HLA in healthy donors. Primers included in the PCR were 60 Vbeta and 13 Jbeta primers. Sequencing was performed with immunoSEQ multiplex PCR; in TCRdb, only in-frame clones are kept and a portion is missing. The sample records about 150,000 clones, nearly 90% being singletons. V was clipped by 8 bases and J by 3 bases, with 13 bases between them. Per germline, CDR1 MNHNY and CDR2 SVGAGI (reference sequence). The CDR3 loop spans 13 amino acids. The donors (healthy individuals) were bone marrow donors.

The specimen was PBMCs. V and J are TRBV6-6 and TRBJ1-2, with D uncertain. This TCR derives from a woman aged 40 to 55 in good health and CMV-seronegative. CDR3 nucleotides: TGTGCCAGCGCAACACAGCCTTACTATGGCTACACCTTC. Its translation is CASATQPYYGYTF.